This record looks at one T cell receptor beta chain sequence and its context. These data are taken from a study of cytomegalovirus exposure and HLA in healthy donors. The CDR3 contains 14 residues. V gave up 0 bases and J gave up 8 bases, with 10 bases separating them. The germline V gene encodes CDR1 MNHNS and CDR2 SASEGT. The PCR employed 60 Vbeta primers together with 13 Jbeta primers. TCRdb's copy holds only in-frame clones and misses some; the assay was immunoSEQ multiplex PCR. The data hold 70,000 to 80,000 clones, with approximately 82% observed a single time. The source material was PBMCs. V and J are TRBV6-1 and TRBJ2-2; D is possibly TRBD2 (5 bases). This receptor was taken from a young man in good health and CMV-seronegative. The CDR3 here is CASSEAPPGGELFF. CDR3 coding DNA: TGTGCCAGCAGTGAAGCCCCACCGGGGGGGGAGCTGTTTTTT.